The T cell receptor beta chain described here comes from a study of T-cell reconstitution after alpha-beta-depleted transplantation in children. CDR3 length equals 13 residues. Germline V gives CDR1 DFQATT, CDR2 SNEGSKA (reference sequence). V lost 3 bases, J lost 3 bases, and 9 bases lay in between. Unique molecular identifiers were incorporated into the prepared TCRbeta library. TCRdb passed the PCR reads through MiXCR, listing each CDR3 protein once. The sample includes under 150,000 distinct CDR3 sequences, 8% to 10% of them seen just once. At least ten counts were recorded for this clonotype. Its target is unknown. Notes on the study in general: Some patients' high day-60 TCRbeta diversity was traced to surviving recipient T cells and thymic progenitors. Alpha-beta T cells present about two months after transplant were reported to originate from several hundred expanded graft clones.

This sample comprised PBMCs, mostly from graft donor cells, obtained 180 days after TCRalphabeta/CD19-depleted stem cell transplant. The receptor was isolated from a girl less than two years old who had a stem cell transplant for combined immunodeficiency, so the T cells may come from the graft donor. The V and J genes are TRBV20-1 and TRBJ2-1; tentatively, D is TRBD2 (5 bases). The CDR3 sequence is CSASIGGYNEQFF. The CDR3, as DNA: TGCAGTGCTAGTATCGGAGGCTACAATGAGCAGTTCTTC.